Each of the 14 T cell receptor beta chains below was sequenced from the same sample in a study of blood T cells in healthy people across ages. Primed by a sample-barcoded 5' primer and a J-beta primer mix, a second PCR proceeded for about 6 to 12 cycles. Each CDR3 protein gets one entry after TCRdb re-called the 5' RACE reads with MiXCR. Here the sample spans 600,000 to 800,000 distinct CDR3 sequences, around a fifth being singletons. Sequencing used blood. These receptors were collected from a man aged 65-85 years in good health.

This clonotype occurred a few times. The rearrangement joins TRBV7-9 to TRBJ2-3; TRBD2 is a possible D gene (6 bases). Trimming removed 1 base at V and 3 bases at J, with 11 bases between. CDR1 is SEHNR and CDR2 is FQNEAQ in the germline V gene (reference sequence). The CDR3 spans 15 residues. CDR3 sequence (DNA): TGTGCCAGCAGCTTAGGGTCGGGAGTGACAGATACGCAGTATTTT. Protein: CASSLGSGVTDTQYF.

This clonotype has more than one count but fewer than ten. The chain combines TRBV12-3 or TRBV12-4 with TRBJ2-3; a possible D gene is TRBD1 (6 bases). Trimming removed 9 bases from V and 2 bases from J, with 15 bases in between. The CDR3 loop spans 14 amino acids. CDR3 sequence reads: CASAQGGLTDTQYF. CDR3 coding DNA: TGTGCCAGTGCACAGGGTGGCCTCACAGATACGCAGTATTTT.

This chain links TRBV20-1 with TRBJ1-2; D unresolved. This CDR3 comprises 12 residues. V was shortened by 7 bases and J by 2 bases, with 11 bases between the two germline ends. CDR1 and CDR2 from the germline V gene are DFQATT and SNEGSKA (reference sequence). The CDR3 loop reads CSVSDSNYGYTF. For the CDR3, the DNA is TGCAGTGTCTCGGACTCAAACTATGGCTACACCTTC.

The rearrangement joins TRBV20-1 to TRBJ1-2; D is unresolved. The CDR3 extends over 12 amino acids. Per germline, CDR1 DFQATT and CDR2 SNEGSKA (reference sequence). V was cut by 3 bases and J by 3 bases, with 8 bases left in between. CDR3 region: CSASRVDYGYTF. As DNA, the CDR3 is TGCAGTGCTAGCCGGGTTGACTATGGCTACACCTTC.

Only a few counts were recorded for this clonotype. This rearrangement joins TRBV20-1 to TRBJ1-6, with TRBD1 matching 9 bases. The CDR3 covers 16 residues. Germline CDR1 DFQATT, CDR2 SNEGSKA (reference sequence). Losses at the gene ends were 5 bases for V and 5 bases for J; bases not matched to a gene: 10. For the CDR3, the DNA is TGCAGTGCTCACATCCCCGGGACAGGGAATAATTCACCCCTCCACTTT. Protein product: CSAHIPGTGNNSPLHF.

The chain recombines TRBV28 with TRBJ1-2, with TRBD1 identical over 11 bases. CDR3 length: 11 residues. J lost 9 bases, V lost 8 bases, and 2 bases had no gene match. CDR1 and CDR2 (germline): MDHEN, SYDVKM. Here the CDR3 reads CASGTGGRYTF. The CDR3 DNA reads as TGTGCCAGCGGGACAGGGGGGCGCTACACCTTC.

The V call is TRBV2, the J call TRBJ1-5; a possible D gene is TRBD1 (6 bases). Germline CDR1 and CDR2: SNHLY and FYNNEI. The CDR3 runs 13 residues. V was pared by 8 bases and J by 4 bases, with 12 bases between. The CDR3 nucleotides read TGTGCCAGCCGGCCCGACAGGAATCAGCCCCAGCATTTT. Residues: CASRPDRNQPQHF.

This clonotype was recorded at least ten times. This chain joins TRBV9 and TRBJ2-4; D gene uncertain. Trimming removed 0 bases from V and 10 bases from J, with 14 bases in between. The CDR3 has 14 residues. Germline V gives CDR1 SGDLS, CDR2 YYNGEE. CDR3 amino acids: CASSVDLQGQIQYF. The CDR3 DNA sequence: TGTGCCAGCAGCGTAGATCTTCAAGGCCAGATTCAGTACTTC.

On this clonotype itself: The junction and the germline gene differ at one end; a read error may be behind it. The chain joins TRBV3-1 to TRBJ1-2; the D is unclear. The CDR3 is made up of 14 amino acids. From germline, CDR1 is LGHDT and CDR2 YNNKEL (reference sequence). The CDR3 coding sequence is TGTGCCAGCAGCCCCGGGGAGGTTTTCTATGGCCACACCTTC. This encodes CASSPGEVFYGHTF.

This clonotype was counted at least ten times. The chain carries TRBV5-1 and TRBJ2-7; D not resolved. Germline CDR1 is SGHRS and CDR2 is YFSETQ. V was shortened by 0 bases and J by 2 bases, with 12 bases between the two germline ends. The CDR3 is 15 amino acids. This CDR3 reads CASSLAFETAYEQYF. The CDR3 coding sequence is TGCGCCAGCAGCTTGGCTTTTGAGACCGCCTACGAGCAGTACTTC.

The sample holds a few counts of this clonotype. The chain has TRBV20-1 and TRBJ2-1; D may be TRBD2 (6 bases). The CDR3 totals 11 residues. Germline CDR1 DFQATT, CDR2 SNEGSKA (reference sequence). V lost 6 bases and J 9 bases, leaving 12 bases between the germline ends. The CDR3 sequence: CSAKGTAEQFF. CDR3 DNA sequence: TGCAGTGCCAAAGGGACTGCTGAGCAGTTCTTC.

V gene TRBV6-1 combines with J gene TRBJ2-3; 8 bases are shared with TRBD2. Unmatched junction bases numbered 10, after V lost 7 bases and J lost 4 bases. This CDR3 spans 15 amino acids. Germline values: CDR1 MNHNS, CDR2 SASEGT. In DNA form, the CDR3 reads TGTGCCAGCACCCCTGTCGGGAGGGACGCAGATACGCAGTATTTT. This translates into CASTPVGRDADTQYF.

V gene TRBV28 combines with J gene TRBJ2-7, with D tentatively TRBD2 (6 bases). From germline, CDR1 is MDHEN and CDR2 SYDVKM. The CDR3 totals 15 residues. Trimming removed 6 bases at V and 0 bases at J, with 15 bases between. DNA of the CDR3: TGTGCCAGCAGAGTTTATGGGGGACTCTCCTACGAGCAGTACTTC. It codes for CASRVYGGLSYEQYF.

This chain uses TRBV28 with TRBJ2-7, with 8 bases lining up with TRBD1. J was trimmed by 0 bases and V by 6 bases; bases with no gene match: 7. Germline-derived CDR1 and CDR2 are MDHEN and SYDVKM. The CDR3 sequence is 15 residues long. CDR3 loop: CASRPRDRSSYEQYF. In DNA, the CDR3 is TGTGCCAGCAGACCCCGGGACAGGAGCTCCTACGAGCAGTACTTC.